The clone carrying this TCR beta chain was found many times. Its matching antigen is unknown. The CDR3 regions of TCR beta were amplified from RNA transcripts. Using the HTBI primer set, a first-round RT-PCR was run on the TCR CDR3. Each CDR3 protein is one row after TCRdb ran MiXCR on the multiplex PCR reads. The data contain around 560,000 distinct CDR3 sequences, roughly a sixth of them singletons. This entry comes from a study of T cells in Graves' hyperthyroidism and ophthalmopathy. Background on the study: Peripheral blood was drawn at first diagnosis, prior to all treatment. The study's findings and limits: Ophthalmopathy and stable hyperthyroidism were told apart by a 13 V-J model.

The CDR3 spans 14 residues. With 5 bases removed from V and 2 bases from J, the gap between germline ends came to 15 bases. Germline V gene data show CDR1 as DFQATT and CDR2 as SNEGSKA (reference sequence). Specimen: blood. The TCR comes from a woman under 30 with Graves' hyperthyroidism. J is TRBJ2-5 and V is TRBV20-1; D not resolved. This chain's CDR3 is CSAPLGVGQETQYF. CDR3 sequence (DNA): TGCAGTGCTCCTCTTGGCGTAGGGCAAGAGACCCAGTACTTC.